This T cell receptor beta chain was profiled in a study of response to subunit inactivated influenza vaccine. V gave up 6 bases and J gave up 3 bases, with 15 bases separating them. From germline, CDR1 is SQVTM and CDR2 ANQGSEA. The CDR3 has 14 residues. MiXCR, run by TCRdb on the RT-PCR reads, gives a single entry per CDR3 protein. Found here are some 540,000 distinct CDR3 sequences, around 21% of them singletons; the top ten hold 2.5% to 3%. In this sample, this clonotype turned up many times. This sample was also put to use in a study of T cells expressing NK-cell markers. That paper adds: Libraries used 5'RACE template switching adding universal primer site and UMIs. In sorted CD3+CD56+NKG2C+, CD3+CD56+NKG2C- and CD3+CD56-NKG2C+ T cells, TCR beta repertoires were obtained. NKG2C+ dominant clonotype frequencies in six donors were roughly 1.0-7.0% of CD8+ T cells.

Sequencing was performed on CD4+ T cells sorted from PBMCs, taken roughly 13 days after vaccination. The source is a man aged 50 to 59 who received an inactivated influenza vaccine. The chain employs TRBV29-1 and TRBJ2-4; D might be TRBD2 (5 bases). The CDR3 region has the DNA TGCAGCGTCCGGGAACCTCTTCGCAAAAACATTCAGTACTTC. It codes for CSVREPLRKNIQYF. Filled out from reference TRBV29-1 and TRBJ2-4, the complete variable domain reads SAVISQKPSRDICQRGTSLTIQCQVDSQVTMMFWYRQQPGQSLTLIATANQGSEATYESGFVIDKFPISRPNLTFSTLTVSNMSPEDSSIYLCSVREPLRKNIQYFGAGTRLSVL.